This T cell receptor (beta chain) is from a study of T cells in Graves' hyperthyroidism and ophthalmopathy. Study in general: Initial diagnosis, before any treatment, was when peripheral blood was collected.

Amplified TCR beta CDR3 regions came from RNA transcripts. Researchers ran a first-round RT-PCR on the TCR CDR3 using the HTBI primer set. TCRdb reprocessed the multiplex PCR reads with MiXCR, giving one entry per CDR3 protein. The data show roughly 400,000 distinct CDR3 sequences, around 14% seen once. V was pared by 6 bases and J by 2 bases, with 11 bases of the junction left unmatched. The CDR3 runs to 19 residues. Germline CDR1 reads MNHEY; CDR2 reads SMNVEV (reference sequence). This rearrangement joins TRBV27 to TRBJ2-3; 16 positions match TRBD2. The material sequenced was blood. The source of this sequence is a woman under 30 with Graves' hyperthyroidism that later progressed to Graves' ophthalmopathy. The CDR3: CASSSGTSGRETFTDTQYF. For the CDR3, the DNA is TGTGCCAGCAGCTCCGGGACTAGCGGGAGGGAGACCTTCACAGATACGCAGTATTTT.